This T cell receptor (beta chain) was sequenced during a study of cytomegalovirus exposure and HLA in healthy donors. Study-level findings and limits: Cytomegalovirus association was assigned to about 150 TCR beta chains. Many donors carried some public TCRs, although rarity characterized most TCR sequences. In the 130 or so validation repertoires, a later analysis found that first-cohort TCR clusters tended to co-occur.

Remarks on this clone: What it recognizes is unknown.

The germline gives CDR1 SGHNT, CDR2 YENEEA. The ends were cut back, 5 bases at V and 5 bases at J, with 7 bases in the middle. This CDR3 has 11 residues. Method: immunoSEQ multiplex PCR; TCRdb's copy keeps in-frame clones and lacks some. The sample holds approximately 160,000 clones, 85% to 90% seen once. The origin of this receptor is a young woman in good health and CMV-seropositive. The chain recombines TRBV11-3 with TRBJ2-7, with D perhaps matching TRBD2 (5 bases). The sequenced sample consisted of PBMCs. The chain's CDR3 is CASSRRDEQYF. The CDR3 DNA reads as TGTGCCAGCAGCCGGCGGGACGAGCAGTACTTC.